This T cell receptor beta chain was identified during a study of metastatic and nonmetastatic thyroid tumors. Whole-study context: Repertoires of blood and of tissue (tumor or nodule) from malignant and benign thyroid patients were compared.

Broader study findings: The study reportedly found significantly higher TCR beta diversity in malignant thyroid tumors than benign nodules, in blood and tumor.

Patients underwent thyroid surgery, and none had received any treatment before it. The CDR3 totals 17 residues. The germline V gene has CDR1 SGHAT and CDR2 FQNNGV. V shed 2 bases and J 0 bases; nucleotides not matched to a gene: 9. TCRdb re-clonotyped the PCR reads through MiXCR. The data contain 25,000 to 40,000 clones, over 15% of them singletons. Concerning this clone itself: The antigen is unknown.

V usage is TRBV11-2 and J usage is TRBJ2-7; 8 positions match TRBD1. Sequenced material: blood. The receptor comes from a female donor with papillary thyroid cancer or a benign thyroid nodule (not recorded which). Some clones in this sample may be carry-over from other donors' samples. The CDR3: CASSLQVGQDLSYEQYF. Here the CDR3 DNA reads TGTGCCAGCAGCTTACAGGTGGGACAGGACCTCTCCTACGAGCAGTACTTC. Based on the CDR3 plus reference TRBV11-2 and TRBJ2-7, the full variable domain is EAGVAQSPRYKIIEKRQSVAFWCNPISGHATLYWYQQILGQGPKLLIQFQNNGVVDDSQLPKDRFSAERLKGVDSTLKIQPAKLEDSAVYLCASSLQVGQDLSYEQYFGPGTRLTVT.